This is a list of T cell receptor beta chains from one sample in a study of T cell repertoires in cytomegalovirus infection. MiXCR, run by TCRdb on the reads, gives a single entry per CDR3 protein. The sample holds 200,000 to 300,000 distinct CDR3 sequences; roughly 10% are singletons and the top ten take about 15%. Material for sequencing was PBMCs. These receptors were collected from a human donor in good health (CMV status not recorded). Some clones in this sample may be carry-over from other donors' samples. CDR3s include the opening cysteine and the closing phenylalanine or tryptophan. The D gene is left open where the match is weak. Expanded clones get a size class; other rows say once, few or many, or leave the size out.

>TRBJ2-1|few|TRBV7-9|TRBD1
TGTGCCAGCAGCCCACAGGGACAGGGAATAACGCAGTTCTTC
CASSPQGQGITQFF
>TRBJ2-5|many|TRBV6-1|TRBD2
TGTGCCAGCAGGGAACTAGCGGGAGCCGAAGAGACCCAGTACTTC
CASRELAGAEETQYF
>TRBJ1-3|few|TRBV6-6|.
TGTGCCAGCAGGACCACACAGGGCCTCTCTGGAAACACCATATATTTT
CASRTTQGLSGNTIYF
>TRBJ1-2|many|TRBV7-2|.
TGTGCCAGCAGCTTAGAGGTGGTGCAGGGGAGAAACTATGGCTACACCTTC
CASSLEVVQGRNYGYTF
>TRBJ1-5|many|TRBV19|.
TGTGCCAGTAGTATTGGGAAAGGGAGGAGCAATCAGCCCCAGCATTTT
CASSIGKGRSNQPQHF
>TRBJ1-1|few|TRBV20-1|.
TGCAGTGCCCCCTTACAGAGCAGGGGTCTAGGTGAAGCTTTCTTT
CSAPLQSRGLGEAFF
>TRBJ2-7|many|TRBV7-2|TRBD1
TGTGCCAGCAGCAAAGGACAGGATTACGAGCAGTACTTC
CASSKGQDYEQYF
>TRBJ2-1|many|TRBV12-3/TRBV12-4|TRBD2
TGTGCCAGCAGTTTCGGCGGGGGGTACAATGAGCAGTTCTTC
CASSFGGGYNEQFF
>TRBJ1-6|many|TRBV7-2|TRBD1
TGTGCCAGCAGCTTATCAGGACAGGGTAATTCACCCCTCCACTTT
CASSLSGQGNSPLHF
>TRBJ2-6|many|TRBV7-2|.
TGTGCCAGCAGCTTAATCAGGGGAATCACCTCTGGGGCCAACGTCCTGACTTTC
CASSLIRGITSGANVLTF
>TRBJ1-4|many|TRBV7-2|.
TGTGCCAGCAAACGCGGGGGGCTGGCTGGGGAAAAACTGTTTTTT
CASKRGGLAGEKLFF
>TRBJ2-1|.|TRBV6-1|.
TGTGCCAGCAAGGGGGGGACCGGATACAATGAGCAGTTCTTC
CASKGGTGYNEQFF
>TRBJ2-7|many|TRBV7-2|TRBD2
TGTGCCAGCAGCCCCAGCGCGGGGGGGGCTCGCGAGCAGTACTTC
CASSPSAGGAREQYF
>TRBJ1-5|many|TRBV7-2|.
TGTGCCAGCAGCCCCACAACAGGGAAGGGGGAGGCGCCCCAGCATTTT
CASSPTTGKGEAPQHF
>TRBJ2-5|many|TRBV7-3|.
TGTGCCAGCAGCCCAGGGGCCTCCCAAGAGACCCAGTACTTC
CASSPGASQETQYF
>TRBJ2-7|many|TRBV7-2|TRBD2
TGTGCCAGCAGCAGCACTAGCGGGAGCATACACGAGCAGTACTTC
CASSSTSGSIHEQYF
>TRBJ2-3|many|TRBV7-2|TRBD1
TGTGCCAGCAGCCCTCAAGGGACAGGGGCCGTGGGTACGCAGTATTTT
CASSPQGTGAVGTQYF
>TRBJ2-5|.|TRBV6-2/TRBV6-3|TRBD2
TGTGCCAGCGGACCAGCGGGACCGGGGCAGACCCAGTACTTC
CASGPAGPGQTQYF
>TRBJ2-5|.|TRBV20-1|TRBD2
TGCAGTGCTAGAGAAACTAGCGGGAGGATCCAAGAGACCCAGTACTTC
CSARETSGRIQETQYF
>TRBJ2-5|many|TRBV7-6|.
TGTGCCAGCAGCCAAACAGCCGGGGTAGAAGAGACCCAGTACTTC
CASSQTAGVEETQYF
>TRBJ1-2|many|TRBV7-2|.
TGTGCCAGCAGCGCCACAGGGCGCGGCTACACCTTC
CASSATGRGYTF
>TRBJ2-5|many|TRBV20-1|TRBD2
TGCAGTGCTCTAACTAGCGGGAGCATCCAAGAGACCCAGTACTTC
CSALTSGSIQETQYF
>TRBJ2-4|few|TRBV6-2/TRBV6-3|TRBD1
TGTGCCAGCAGTTCGACAGGGCGAGGGGCCAAAAACATTCAGTACTTC
CASSSTGRGAKNIQYF
>TRBJ2-2|many|TRBV7-3|TRBD2
TGTGCCAGCAGACAGGGACTAGCGGGGCTCACCGGGGAGCTGTTTTTT
CASRQGLAGLTGELFF
>TRBJ2-1|many|TRBV7-2|.
TGTGCCAGCAGCTTACCCGGGACATCGGCTTACAATGAGCAGTTCTTC
CASSLPGTSAYNEQFF
>TRBJ2-7|many|TRBV4-1|TRBD2
TGCGCCAGCAGCCAAGATGTAGCGGGAGGCTACGAGCAGTACTTC
CASSQDVAGGYEQYF
>TRBJ1-2|few|TRBV28|TRBD1
TGTGCCAGCAGCAGCCACGGGACAGTATTCTATGGCTACACCTTC
CASSSHGTVFYGYTF
>TRBJ1-2|few|TRBV10-3|TRBD1
TGTGCCATCAGTGATTCGACAGGGCTCCACTATGGCTACACCTTC
CAISDSTGLHYGYTF
>TRBJ1-5|.|TRBV20-1|.
TGCAGTGCTTACAGGAATAGCAATCAGCCCCAGCATTTT
CSAYRNSNQPQHF
>TRBJ1-1|.|TRBV4-2|TRBD1
TGTGCCAGCAGCTTTGACAGGGGTGAAGCTTTCTTT
CASSFDRGEAFF
>TRBJ1-5|.|TRBV27|.
TGTGCCAGCAGTGGACGCACAGATAGCAATCAGCCCCAGCATTTT
CASSGRTDSNQPQHF
>TRBJ1-1|many|TRBV6-6|.
TGTGCCAGCAGTTACTCGGGACAACTATTGAACACTGAAGCTTTCTTT
CASSYSGQLLNTEAFF
>TRBJ2-7|many|TRBV7-2|.
TGTGCCAGCAGCTTAGTACCACCCCTCCGGGAAACCTACGAGCAGTACTTC
CASSLVPPLRETYEQYF
>TRBJ1-2|once|TRBV7-2|.
TGTGCCAGCAGCTTAGCGCTAACGGTGCCAGGGAATTCGAATGGCTACACCTTC
CASSLALTVPGNSNGYTF
>TRBJ2-2|.|TRBV11-2|TRBD1
TGTGCAACCGGGACAGGGAACACCGGGGAGCTGTTTTTT
CATGTGNTGELFF
>TRBJ2-1|many|TRBV7-8|TRBD1
TGTGCCAGCAACCCCTCCGGGACAGGGACCAGATCCTACAATGAGCAGTTCTTC
CASNPSGTGTRSYNEQFF
>TRBJ2-7|many|TRBV7-9|.
TGTGCCAGCAGCTTATCGACAGGAGTAACCTACGAGCAGTACTTC
CASSLSTGVTYEQYF
>TRBJ1-4|many|TRBV18|.
TGTGCCAGCTCACCGATAGCTCCTACAACTAATGAAAAACTGTTTTTT
CASSPIAPTTNEKLFF
>TRBJ2-2|many|TRBV12-3/TRBV12-4|.
TGTGCCAGCAAGGGCGGGGAGCTGTTTTTT
CASKGGELFF